This T cell receptor (beta chain) was sequenced in a study of blood T cell repertoires in COVID-19. The germline V gene encodes CDR1 SGHKS and CDR2 YYEKEE (reference sequence). With 2 bases removed from V and 4 bases from J, the gap between germline ends came to 9 bases. This CDR3 has 13 amino acids. Per the original methods: Cell counts per sample came from amplifying reference gene primers. Assay: immunoSEQ multiplex PCR; the TCRdb copy retains only in-frame clones and omits some. That table is the source of V, J and clone size, and D and trimming were worked out from the DNA. The table includes 77,000 or so clones, approximately 85% detected once.

The receptor was isolated from a man at least 80 years old with acute or convalescent COVID-19. Sequencing input: peripheral blood. The genes are TRBV5-5 and TRBJ1-1; D is uncertain. CDR3 DNA sequence: TGTGCCAGCAGCTTCGAGGTGGGCACTGAAGCTTTCTTT. Its translation: CASSFEVGTEAFF.